This record concerns one T cell receptor (beta chain) sequence. Sequencing was performed with immunoSEQ multiplex PCR; in TCRdb, only in-frame clones are kept and a portion is missing. The table has 200,000 to 250,000 clones, almost 85% seen once. The Seattle patients, enrolled during active infection, were followed longitudinally. These data come from a study of blood T cell repertoires in COVID-19. Turning to the study itself: Nucleic acid was either cDNA or gDNA, and it came from T cells, B-cell-depleted T cells, or PBMCs.

The sequenced sample consisted of peripheral blood. This TCR was recovered from an older woman with COVID-19, enrolled during active disease.

DNA for the CDR3: TGTGCCAGCAGGACTACAGGGGAAAACATTCAGTACTTC. Residues: CASRTTGENIQYF. The chain links TRBV7-2 to TRBJ2-4, with 7 nucleotides matching TRBD1. V lost 6 bases and J lost 5; bases outside the gene matches: 4. Germline-derived CDR1 and CDR2 are SGHTA and FQGNSA. The CDR3 consists of 13 residues.